This record looks at one T cell receptor beta chain sequence and its context. What it binds is unknown. These data come from a study of chemoradiotherapy in HPV16-positive cancers. As for the study in general: Candidate HPV-specific clones and shared TCR motifs came from two HPV16-positive patients. Study results and caveats: The functional HPV-specific definition rests on just two HPV16-positive patients. For HPV16-positive patients, expanding HPV-responsive T cells associated with longer recurrence-free survival. Candidate HPV-specific clones and E7-related TCR motifs grew in tumor during treatment.

The V end was cut by 2 bases, the J end by 6 bases, with 15 bases between. CDR3 length: 15 amino acids. Per the germline V gene, CDR1 is MNHEY and CDR2 is SVGAGI. Measured with immunoSEQ multiplex PCR; TCRdb has only the in-frame clones, and not every one. The sample consists of tens of thousands of clones, approximately 93% of them appearing once. The specimen was obtained from a patient who underwent chemoradiotherapy. The origin of this receptor is a human donor with HPV-associated anogenital cancer. J is TRBJ2-3 and V is TRBV6-5, with D possibly being TRBD1 or TRBD2 (7 bases each). CDR3 in DNA: TGTGCCAGCAGTTACACAAACAGGGGAGGGGATACGCAGTATTTT. As protein: CASSYTNRGGDTQYF.